One sample yielded the 15 T cell receptor beta chains listed below, sequenced in a study of T cell responses to AZD1222 COVID-19 vaccine. Sequencing used immunoSEQ multiplex PCR; TCRdb keeps in-frame clones, though not all of them. This sample has 150,000 or so clones, with about 93% found just once. The sequenced sample was peripheral blood, obtained on day 0 of AZD1222 vaccination. All receptors derive from an adult in good health.

The V call is TRBV6-4, the J call TRBJ2-1, with 8 bases fitting TRBD2. Germline CDR1 MRHNA, CDR2 SNTAGT. The CDR3 spans 15 residues. V shed 4 bases, J shed 8 bases, and the junction held 10 bases outside the gene matches. CDR3 nucleotide sequence: TGTGCCAGCAGTGCAGACGGGGGGGGTTTGGATGAGCAGTTCTTC. This encodes CASSADGGGLDEQFF.

The chain employs TRBV6-6 and TRBJ1-2; D perhaps matches TRBD1 (6 bases). Germline V CDR1 and CDR2: MNHNY, SVGAGI (reference sequence). The CDR3 is made up of 12 amino acids. V was shortened by 6 bases and J by 2 bases, with 7 bases between the two germline ends. The CDR3 loop reads CASSQGNYGYTF. The DNA for the CDR3 is TGTGCCAGCAGCCAGGGGAACTATGGCTACACCTTC.

The rearrangement joins TRBV28 to TRBJ1-2, with TRBD1 matching over 9 bases. The CDR3 loop spans 13 amino acids. V lost 5 bases to trimming and J lost 6 bases; unmatched junction nucleotides: 4. Germline-derived CDR1 and CDR2 are MDHEN and SYDVKM. The CDR3 sequence is CASSNRGLHGYTF. For the CDR3, the DNA is TGTGCCAGCAGTAACAGGGGGCTTCATGGCTACACCTTC.

This chain joins TRBV6-5 and TRBJ1-5; 7 bases fit TRBD1. This CDR3 has 15 residues. Germline V gives CDR1 MNHEY, CDR2 SVGAGI. The ends lost 6 bases at V and 2 bases at J; junction bases unmatched: 7. The CDR3 DNA reads as TGTGCCAGCAGATCAGACAGGGTAGGCAATCAGCCCCAGCATTTT. Protein product: CASRSDRVGNQPQHF.

The chain carries TRBV11-2 and TRBJ2-7; tentatively, D is TRBD1 or TRBD2 (5 bases each). Trimming took 5 bases from V and 6 from J, leaving 20 bases between them. CDR1 is SGHAT, CDR2 FQNNGV, per germline. The CDR3 extends over 15 amino acids. This chain's CDR3 is CASSDYTTGRLEQYF. Written as DNA, the CDR3 is TGTGCCAGCAGCGACTATACGACGGGGCGGCTCGAGCAGTACTTC.

The rearrangement links TRBV18 to TRBJ1-2; D perhaps matches TRBD1 (5 bases). The CDR3 totals 15 residues. Between the trimmed V and J ends, which lost 3 bases and 4 bases, there was a span of 15 bases. Germline V lookup: CDR1 KGHSH, CDR2 LQKENI. In nucleotides, the CDR3 is TGTGCCAGCTCACCTGGAGGGGCCGGTTTCTATGGCTACACCTTC. Translated: CASSPGGAGFYGYTF.

The J gene is TRBJ2-2, the V gene TRBV27; tentative D call: TRBD1 (5 bases). CDR3 length equals 14 residues. The germline V and J ends were trimmed by 7 bases and 6 bases, with 15 bases remaining between them. Germline CDR1 reads MNHEY; CDR2 reads SMNVEV (reference sequence). The CDR3: CASTKRDSPGELFF. As DNA, the CDR3 is TGTGCCAGCACTAAACGAGACAGCCCCGGGGAGCTGTTTTTT.

V usage is TRBV28 and J usage is TRBJ2-3; weak D call: TRBD1 (5 bases). CDR3 length: 14 amino acids. Between the trimmed V and J ends, which lost 5 bases and 5 bases, there was a span of 14 bases. Per germline, CDR1 MDHEN and CDR2 SYDVKM. CDR3 protein: CASSQGQKRDTQYF. CDR3 in DNA: TGTGCCAGCAGTCAGGGTCAAAAGAGAGATACGCAGTATTTT.

This chain uses TRBV29-1 with TRBJ1-4; 9 bases agree with TRBD1. The CDR3 runs to 12 residues. V lost 7 bases to trimming and J lost 8 bases; unmatched junction nucleotides: 5. Germline CDR1 is SQVTM and CDR2 is ANQGSEA. CDR3 DNA: TGCAGCGATGGGACAGGGAGGGAAAAACTGTTTTTT. Translated: CSDGTGREKLFF.

The chain combines TRBV6-5 with TRBJ1-1; D call uncertain. V lost 8 bases and J lost 6, with 22 bases in between. Germline CDR1 reads MNHEY; CDR2 reads SVGAGI. This CDR3 spans 15 amino acids. The CDR3 sequence: CASWNVMGSTAEAFF. In nucleotides, the CDR3 is TGTGCCAGCTGGAACGTTATGGGCAGCACGGCTGAAGCTTTCTTT.

This chain links TRBV28 with TRBJ1-5, with D maybe TRBD1 (5 bases). V shed 5 bases and J shed 0 bases, with 8 bases lying between them. Germline V gene data show CDR1 as MDHEN and CDR2 as SYDVKM. The CDR3 is made up of 14 amino acids. The CDR3 coding sequence is TGTGCCAGCAGTCCGGGGGGTAGCAATCAGCCCCAGCATTTT. This encodes CASSPGGSNQPQHF.

CDR3 loop: CASTSSTDTQYF. The CDR3 DNA sequence: TGTGCCAGCACCAGTAGCACAGATACGCAGTATTTT. V usage is TRBV28 and J usage is TRBJ2-3; D is ambiguous. The CDR3 contains 12 residues. Germline lookup yields CDR1 MDHEN and CDR2 SYDVKM. V lost 7 bases and J 0 bases, leaving 5 bases between the germline ends.

The V call is TRBV28, the J call TRBJ2-6; the D is unclear. Germline loops: CDR1 MDHEN, CDR2 SYDVKM. V was cut by 3 bases and J by 4 bases, with 10 bases left in between. The CDR3 spans 15 residues. CDR3 residues: CASSFESAGANVLTF. DNA for the CDR3: TGTGCCAGCAGTTTTGAATCAGCCGGGGCCAACGTCCTGACTTTC.

The rearrangement uses TRBV6-1 and TRBJ1-6, with 9 bases that match TRBD1. The length of the CDR3 is 19 residues. J gave up 3 bases and V 4 bases, and 13 bases lay outside the gene matches. The germline V gene has CDR1 MNHNS and CDR2 SASEGT. For the CDR3, the DNA is TGTGCCAGCAGTGCCAGCTCCACCGGGACAGGGAACTATAATTCACCCCTCCACTTT. Translating gives CASSASSTGTGNYNSPLHF.

The rearrangement joins TRBV24-1 to TRBJ1-1; weak D call: TRBD1 (6 bases). V lost 3 bases and J 0 bases, leaving 13 bases between the germline ends. Germline CDR1 reads KGHDR; CDR2 reads SFDVKD. This CDR3 has 16 residues. DNA for the CDR3: TGTGCCACCAGTGATCATCCCAGGGGATTGAACACTGAAGCTTTCTTT. As protein: CATSDHPRGLNTEAFF.